This is a list of T cell receptor beta chains from one sample in a study of T cell repertoires in cytomegalovirus infection. From the reads, TCRdb called clonotypes with MiXCR, one entry per CDR3 protein. This table has 550,000 to 700,000 distinct CDR3 sequences, 40% appearing once. Antigen specificity for these receptors is unknown. This sample comprised cultured PBMCs, obtained from culture after CMV antigen stimulation. Source of these receptors: a human donor in good health (CMV status not recorded). Some clones in this sample may be carry-over from other donors' samples. Each CDR3 is given with its conserved first and last residue. A D gene is named only where the DNA matches it firmly. Size is stated for part of the rows, as once, few or many counts, or as a class when the clone is expanded.

CDR3aa | CDR3nt | d_gene | len | j_gene | v_gene | abundance
CASSQAQLAGEEQYF | TGTGCCAGCAGCCAAGCCCAACTAGCGGGAGAGGAGCAGTACTTC | TRBD2 | 15 | TRBJ2-7 | TRBV4-2 | -
CAISERTSADTQYF | TGTGCCATCAGTGAGAGGACTAGCGCAGATACGCAGTATTTT | TRBD2 | 14 | TRBJ2-3 | TRBV10-3 | -
CASTEAAGGLYGYTF | TGCGCCAGCACCGAGGCGGCAGGGGGCCTGTATGGCTACACCTTC | TRBD1 | 15 | TRBJ1-2 | TRBV5-1 | few
CASSPLAGEETQYF | TGTGCCAGCAGTCCTCTGGCGGGAGAAGAGACCCAGTACTTC | TRBD2 | 14 | TRBJ2-5 | TRBV12-3/TRBV12-4 | few
CASGLVPSGGTYEQYF | TGTGCTAGTGGTTTGGTACCTAGCGGGGGAACCTACGAGCAGTACTTC | TRBD2 | 16 | TRBJ2-7 | TRBV12-5 | -
CAISAGLAGGEQYF | TGTGCCATCAGTGCGGGACTAGCGGGGGGTGAGCAGTACTTC | TRBD2 | 14 | TRBJ2-7 | TRBV10-3 | -
CASSLVSSMGSVGETQYF | TGTGCCAGCAGCTTAGTTTCCTCGATGGGGTCGGTGGGGGAGACCCAGTACTTC | - | 18 | TRBJ2-5 | TRBV7-2 | -
CASSTGTSGDMQYF | TGTGCCAGCAGCACCGGGACTAGCGGCGATATGCAGTACTTC | TRBD2 | 14 | TRBJ2-7 | TRBV7-9 | -
CASSLGLVVEQFF | TGTGCCAGCAGCTTAGGACTAGTCGTTGAGCAGTTCTTC | - | 13 | TRBJ2-1 | TRBV7-9 | few
CAISVGGTEAFF | TGTGCCATCAGTGTAGGGGGAACTGAAGCTTTCTTT | - | 12 | TRBJ1-1 | TRBV10-3 | few
CASSGTSGGDTGELFF | TGTGCCAGCAGCGGTACTAGCGGGGGAGACACCGGGGAGCTGTTTTTT | TRBD2 | 16 | TRBJ2-2 | TRBV12-3/TRBV12-4 | -
CASSLAGLAGGPGEQFF | TGTGCCAGCAGCTTAGCAGGACTAGCGGGGGGGCCGGGGGAGCAGTTCTTC | TRBD2 | 17 | TRBJ2-1 | TRBV7-8 | few
CASSLVSLDRRRGRDQETQYF | TGTGCCAGCAGCTTAGTATCGCTCGACAGGAGAAGGGGTAGGGACCAAGAGACCCAGTACTTC | - | 21 | TRBJ2-5 | TRBV7-9 | -
CASTPDRVRGAFF | TGTGCCAGCACCCCAGACAGGGTTAGAGGAGCTTTCTTT | TRBD1 | 13 | TRBJ1-1 | TRBV12-3/TRBV12-4 | few
CASSLSPDQPQHF | TGTGCCAGCAGCTTGAGTCCTGATCAGCCCCAGCATTTT | - | 13 | TRBJ1-5 | TRBV5-6 | -
CSAKQGYLNYGYTF | TGCAGTGCAAAACAGGGGTATCTGAACTATGGCTACACCTTC | TRBD1 | 14 | TRBJ1-2 | TRBV20-1 | few
CASRGTGENSPLHF | TGTGCCAGCAGAGGGACAGGAGAAAATTCACCCCTCCACTTT | TRBD1 | 14 | TRBJ1-6 | TRBV9 | -
CASSQDITTGFREPQHF | TGCGCCAGCAGCCAAGATATCACGACTGGTTTTAGGGAGCCCCAGCATTTT | - | 17 | TRBJ1-5 | TRBV4-3 | -